This T cell receptor (beta chain) emerged from a study of cytomegalovirus exposure and HLA in healthy donors. Study-level background: The same platform used for the 500 to 850 first-cohort repertoires was also used for the approximately 120 validation repertoires, as a later analysis reported.

Germline values: CDR1 MNHEY, CDR2 SMNVEV (reference sequence). V lost 3 bases, J lost 0 bases, and 15 bases lay in between. The CDR3 is made up of 17 amino acids. The table came from immunoSEQ multiplex PCR; TCRdb's copy has only in-frame clones and leaves some out. The table lists 300,000 to 450,000 clones, roughly 90% of them singletons. Note on this clone: Its antigen is unidentified.

Broader study findings: In vitro checks showed that a few CMV-associated chains really do target CMV antigens. The study labeled roughly 160 TCR beta chains cytomegalovirus-associated.

The clonotype originates from a woman aged 18-29 years in good health and CMV-seronegative. Sequenced sample: PBMCs. This chain uses TRBV27 with TRBJ1-5; perhaps TRBD1 as D (5 bases). DNA of the CDR3: TGTGCCAGCAGTTTGGCGGGGGGACCTTATAGCAATCAGCCCCAGCATTTT. It yields the protein CASSLAGGPYSNQPQHF.